This T cell receptor (beta chain) was sequenced in a study of control samples from healthy donors and cancer patients. The protocol was immunoSEQ multiplex PCR, while the TCRdb copy is restricted to in-frame clones and leaves out a portion. The top ten hold approximately 4% of the sample, which has some 150,000 clones, 80% to 95% seen once. Germline CDR1 WNHNN, CDR2 SYGVQD (reference sequence). Trimming at V came to 5 bases and at J to 0 bases, leaving 15 bases not matched to a gene. This CDR3 comprises 19 residues. This chain uses TRBV10-1 with TRBJ1-4; 7 bases match TRBD1. The sample consisted of blood. The TCR comes from a woman aged 60-75 years in good health. DNA of the CDR3: TGCGCCAGCAGTCTTTATGGGCAGGGGGTATCGGCAACTAATGAAAAACTGTTTTTT. Its translation: CASSLYGQGVSATNEKLFF.